Shown below are 12 T cell receptor beta chains from a single sample sequenced in a study of CD8+ T cells in alopecia areata. Isolated RNA was reverse transcribed into cDNA used as the sequencing template. The assay was immunoSEQ multiplex PCR, and TCRdb's table has in-frame clones only and misses some. The sample contains around 190,000 clones, 45% to 65% of which appear only once. Documented treatment: oral pan-JAK inhibitor, 5-10 mg twice daily. The sequences come from CD4+ T cells sorted from blood, collected at week 4, from a patient treated with tofacitinib. Receptors were obtained from a human donor with alopecia areata.

The chain links TRBV30 to TRBJ2-2; 10 positions match TRBD2. The CDR3 spans 18 residues. Trimming removed 3 bases from V and 4 bases from J; junction bases left unmatched: 14. Germline-derived CDR1 and CDR2 are GTSNPN and SVGIG (reference sequence). CDR3 bases: TGTGCCTGGAGGACCTGGCCTAGCGGGAGTATAAGCACCGGGGAGCTGTTTTTT. Its protein product is CAWRTWPSGSISTGELFF.

This clone has just a few counts. The chain couples TRBV30 to TRBJ1-3; D might be TRBD1 (5 bases). Germline V gene sequence: CDR1 GTSNPN, CDR2 SVGIG (reference sequence). This CDR3 has 16 residues. Trimming removed 4 bases from V and 0 bases from J, with 16 bases in between. The DNA for the CDR3 is TGTGCCTGGAAGATTGGGACCGCCGGCTCTGGAAACACCATATATTTT. Translated: CAWKIGTAGSGNTIYF.

This clone was recorded once. The V gene is TRBV30, the J gene TRBJ1-1; D unresolved. V gave up 7 bases and J gave up 0 bases, with 6 bases separating them. The CDR3 loop spans 11 amino acids. Germline V gene sequence: CDR1 GTSNPN, CDR2 SVGIG (reference sequence). The CDR3 DNA is TGTGCCTTTTCCATGAACACTGAAGCTTTCTTT. Encoded protein: CAFSMNTEAFF.

The V and J genes are TRBV7-2 and TRBJ2-7; TRBD2 agrees at 8 bases. The V segment lost 1 base and the J segment 0 bases; nucleotides outside the gene matches: 5. This CDR3 region has 16 residues. Germline CDR1 is SGHTA and CDR2 is FQGNSA. The CDR3 is CASSLVSGGPSYEQYF. Written as DNA, the CDR3 is TGTGCCAGCAGCTTAGTCTCGGGAGGGCCCTCCTACGAGCAGTACTTC.

V gene TRBV28 combines with J gene TRBJ2-3; tentative D call: TRBD1 (6 bases). The CDR3 totals 14 residues. Trimming removed 9 bases from V and 1 base from J, with 14 bases in between. Germline CDR1 is MDHEN and CDR2 is SYDVKM. In nucleotides, the CDR3 is TGTGCCAGTATTAGGGGGTCCCGCACAGATACGCAGTATTTT. As protein: CASIRGSRTDTQYF.

The chain is built from TRBV7-2 and TRBJ2-5; D may be TRBD2 (5 bases). CDR1 SGHTA and CDR2 FQGNSA come from the germline V gene. V was clipped by 7 bases and J by 1 base, with 19 bases between them. This CDR3 has 16 residues. The CDR3 loop reads CASNPGGVGGQETQYF. CDR3 DNA: TGTGCCAGCAACCCGGGCGGTGTTGGAGGCCAAGAGACCCAGTACTTC.

The J gene is TRBJ2-7, the V gene TRBV25-1, with TRBD2 matching over 7 bases. The germline gives CDR1 MGHDK, CDR2 SYGVNS. Trimming removed 6 bases from V and 3 bases from J; junction bases left unmatched: 5. This CDR3 comprises 13 residues. CDR3 amino acids: CASRGGGIYEQYF. CDR3 coding DNA: TGTGCCAGCAGGGGGGGAGGGATCTACGAGCAGTACTTC.

The chain combines TRBV29-1 with TRBJ2-5; 8 nucleotides align to TRBD1. CDR3 length: 12 amino acids. CDR1 is SQVTM, CDR2 ANQGSEA, per germline. V gave up 6 bases and J gave up 5 bases; unmatched junction bases: 5. In nucleotides, the CDR3 is TGCAGCGTATGGACAGGGATTGAGACCCAGTACTTC. This gives the protein CSVWTGIETQYF.

The J gene is TRBJ2-7, the V gene TRBV7-2; D remains ambiguous. The CDR3 sequence is 15 residues long. Deletions cut 5 bases from V and 2 bases from J, with 16 bases between. Looked up from germline, CDR1 is SGHTA and CDR2 is FQGNSA. CDR3 sequence: CASSKGWVRTYEQYF. DNA for the CDR3: TGTGCCAGCAGCAAAGGGTGGGTGAGGACCTACGAGCAGTACTTC.

The V and J genes are TRBV7-2 and TRBJ1-3; D is unclear. This CDR3 region has 13 residues. Germline CDR1 is SGHTA and CDR2 is FQGNSA. The V and J ends lost 3 bases and 4 bases respectively, with 7 bases between them. In nucleotides, the CDR3 is TGTGCCAGCAGCTTCTTGGTCGGAAACACCATATATTTT. Its translation is CASSFLVGNTIYF. Drawing the rest from reference TRBV7-2 and TRBJ1-3, the complete variable domain is GAGVSQSPSNKVTEKGKDVELRCDPISGHTALYWYRQSLGQGLEFLIYFQGNSAPDKSGLPSDRFSAERTGGSVSTLTIQRTQQEDSAVYLCASSFLVGNTIYFGEGSWLTVV.

This rearrangement joins TRBV29-1 to TRBJ1-2; D remains ambiguous. Germline lookup yields CDR1 SQVTM and CDR2 ANQGSEA. V was pared by 1 base and J by 6 bases, with 9 bases between. The CDR3 covers 12 residues. The CDR3 sequence: CSVEGGSDGYTF. The CDR3 bases are TGCAGCGTTGAAGGAGGGTCGGATGGCTACACCTTC.

The chain combines TRBV18 with TRBJ2-5; possible D gene TRBD2, 5 bases. The CDR3 length is 13 residues. Looked up from germline, CDR1 is KGHSH and CDR2 is LQKENI. The V and J ends lost 1 base and 5 bases respectively, with 8 bases between them. The CDR3 nucleotides are TGTGCCAGCTCACCACGGGCGGGCGAGACCCAGTACTTC. The encoded protein is CASSPRAGETQYF.